Listed here are 11 T cell receptor beta chains from one sample, sequenced in a study of control samples from healthy donors and cancer patients. The protocol was immunoSEQ multiplex PCR, while the TCRdb copy is restricted to in-frame clones and leaves out a portion. Of approximately 120,000 clones in the sample, just over 90% were seen once. The sample taken for sequencing was blood. The receptors stem from a human donor in good health. The donor label of this sample is uncertain.

The chain employs TRBV7-2 and TRBJ1-1, with D hard to call. Germline CDR1 reads SGHTA; CDR2 reads FQGNSA. This CDR3 region has 15 residues. Trimming stripped 5 bases from V and 3 bases from J, with 16 bases between. The CDR3 DNA is TGTGCCAGCAGCCGCAGAGTCGGTCAAGACACTGAAGCTTTCTTT. Translated: CASSRRVGQDTEAFF. The full variable domain, its missing parts supplied by reference TRBV7-2 and TRBJ1-1, is GAGVSQSPSNKVTEKGKDVELRCDPISGHTALYWYRQSLGQGLEFLIYFQGNSAPDKSGLPSDRFSAERTGGSVSTLTIQRTQQEDSAVYLCASSRRVGQDTEAFFGQGTRLTVV.

This sequence joins TRBV28 and TRBJ1-5, with D unresolved. Trimming stripped 5 bases from V and 7 bases from J, with 9 bases between. CDR3 length equals 12 residues. Germline CDR1 reads MDHEN; CDR2 reads SYDVKM. The CDR3 DNA sequence: TGTGCCAGCAGTGTAGGACCCCAGCCCCAGCATTTT. Translated, it gives CASSVGPQPQHF.

In its sample, this clone was seen once. The genes are TRBV14 and TRBJ1-4; no firm D call. Germline V gives CDR1 SGHDN, CDR2 FVKESK. This CDR3 has 15 amino acids. V lost 4 bases to trimming and J lost 4 bases, with 13 bases between them. This CDR3 is CASSRMWPNNEKLFF. The CDR3 DNA reads as TGTGCCAGCAGCCGCATGTGGCCCAATAATGAAAAACTGTTTTTT.

This clone showed up just once. The chain has TRBV19 and TRBJ2-1; maybe TRBD1 (6 bases). The CDR3 is 15 amino acids. Germline V CDR1 and CDR2: LNHDA, SQIVND (reference sequence). V lost 1 base to trimming and J lost 5 bases, with 12 bases between them. The CDR3: CASSIGGNRDNEQFF. The CDR3 DNA follows: TGTGCCAGTAGTATAGGAGGGAACAGGGACAATGAGCAGTTCTTC.

The chain is built from TRBV10-3 and TRBJ2-3, with a weak D call TRBD2 (6 bases). CDR3 length: 14 residues. CDR1 is ENHRY and CDR2 is SYGVKD in the germline V gene. Trimming left V 8 bases short and J 2 bases short, with 14 bases between. In DNA, the CDR3 is TGTGCCATCTCTGGCGGGGAATTCACAGATACGCAGTATTTT. Translation gives CAISGGEFTDTQYF.

This chain links TRBV13 with TRBJ1-1; a weak D match, TRBD1 (6 bases). Germline assignment: CDR1 PRHDT and CDR2 FYEKMQ (reference sequence). Trimming shortened V by 4 bases and J by 2 bases, and 11 bases separated the two germline ends. This CDR3 has 14 amino acids. Here the CDR3 DNA reads TGTGCCAGCAGCTCGGGACAAACAAACACTGAAGCTTTCTTT. This encodes CASSSGQTNTEAFF.

The V and J genes are TRBV27 and TRBJ1-2; the D is unclear. The germline V gene encodes CDR1 MNHEY and CDR2 SMNVEV (reference sequence). This CDR3 is 14 amino acids long. The V end lost 3 bases, the J end lost 5 bases, and 13 bases lay between the germline ends. CDR3 protein: CASSFRRSYYGYTF. In DNA form, the CDR3 reads TGTGCCAGCAGTTTTAGGCGGAGTTATTATGGCTACACCTTC.

This clone has only one observation. The rearrangement links TRBV12-3 or TRBV12-4 to TRBJ1-3; D unclear. Trimming removed 3 bases from V and 2 bases from J, with 5 bases in between. The CDR3 runs to 13 residues. This CDR3 reads CASSLAPGNTIYF. The DNA for the CDR3 is TGTGCCAGCAGTTTGGCCCCTGGAAACACCATATATTTT.

CDR3 residues: CASSIYRADTQYF. The CDR3 coding sequence is TGTGCCAGCAGTATCTACAGGGCAGATACGCAGTATTTT. V and J are TRBV28 and TRBJ2-3, with D possibly being TRBD1 (6 bases). The germline V gene encodes CDR1 MDHEN and CDR2 SYDVKM. Trimming stripped 5 bases from V and 4 bases from J, with 10 bases between. The CDR3 consists of 13 residues.

The CDR3 nucleotides read TGTGCCAGCAGTGACAAGGGGGCTCCGGATACGCAGTATTTT. This sequence encodes CASSDKGAPDTQYF. The genes are TRBV6-1 and TRBJ2-3, with 7 bases identical to TRBD1. Germline V lookup: CDR1 MNHNS, CDR2 SASEGT. With V trimmed by 3 bases and J by 6 bases, 6 bases remained unmatched. CDR3 length equals 14 residues.

The chain has TRBV3-1 (or the pseudogene TRBV3-2) and TRBJ1-2; TRBD1 might be the D (6 bases). The germline gives CDR1 LGHDT, CDR2 YNNKEL (reference sequence). The CDR3 has 15 amino acids. Trimming stripped 3 bases from V and 0 bases from J, with 11 bases between. The CDR3 here is CASSHPTGANYGYTF. In DNA form, the CDR3 reads TGTGCCAGCAGCCATCCGACAGGAGCTAACTATGGCTACACCTTC.